What follows are 21 T cell receptor beta chains derived from one specimen sequenced in a study of T cell clones after liver transplantation. Sequencing used immunoSEQ multiplex PCR; TCRdb keeps in-frame clones, though not all of them. Found here are tens of thousands of clones, 80% of them singletons; the top ten hold 0.79%. Sequencing used CD4+ T cells from blood, obtained 12 months after liver transplant. These receptor sequences come from a human patient who received a liver transplant. Some T cells may originate from the graft donor.

The chain couples TRBV10-3 to TRBJ1-2; D is unclear. Trimming left V 0 bases short and J 8 bases short, with 7 bases between. The CDR3 totals 12 residues. Per germline, CDR1 ENHRY and CDR2 SYGVKD. The CDR3 here is CAISESTTGYTF. The CDR3 region has the DNA TGTGCCATCAGTGAGTCGACGACCGGCTACACCTTC.

The rearrangement uses TRBV28 and TRBJ2-3; 7 bases agree with TRBD1. Germline CDR1 reads MDHEN; CDR2 reads SYDVKM. J gave up 5 bases and V 6 bases, and 11 bases lay outside the gene matches. This CDR3 contains 15 residues. CDR3 amino acids: CASRFNRGRGDTQYF. The DNA for the CDR3 is TGTGCCAGCAGATTCAACAGGGGACGTGGAGATACGCAGTATTTT.

The table lists this clone with a count of one. The genes are TRBV29-1 and TRBJ2-5, with D hard to call. CDR3 length: 10 residues. V was cut by 4 bases and J by 5 bases, with 5 bases left in between. Germline values: CDR1 SQVTM, CDR2 ANQGSEA. Here the CDR3 reads CSVARETQYF. The CDR3 nucleotides read TGCAGCGTTGCCCGGGAGACCCAGTACTTC.

DNA for the CDR3: TGTGCCAGCAGAGGACAGCCTTACTCTGGAAACACCATATATTTT. Its translation is CASRGQPYSGNTIYF. The chain uses TRBV6-5 and TRBJ1-3; TRBD1 might be the D (6 bases). The V end was cut by 6 bases, the J end by 0 bases, with 12 bases between. The CDR3 runs 15 residues. Germline V lookup: CDR1 MNHEY, CDR2 SVGAGI.

V is TRBV27 and J is TRBJ2-1, with 11 bases matching TRBD2. Germline values: CDR1 MNHEY, CDR2 SMNVEV (reference sequence). The CDR3 extends over 15 amino acids. Losses at the gene ends were 2 bases for V and 7 bases for J; bases not matched to a gene: 4. The CDR3 sequence is CASSLLAGGTNEQFF. The CDR3 nucleotides read TGTGCCAGCAGTTTACTAGCGGGAGGTACAAATGAGCAGTTCTTC.

This chain connects TRBV2 to TRBJ2-3, with D possibly matching TRBD2 (5 bases). CDR1 SNHLY and CDR2 FYNNEI come from the germline V gene. The CDR3 runs to 14 residues. Deletions cut 5 bases from V and 0 bases from J, with 9 bases between. CDR3 DNA sequence: TGTGCCAGCAGTAGGACTCGTAGCACAGATACGCAGTATTTT. It encodes CASSRTRSTDTQYF.

This clone was observed a few times. V is TRBV7-2 and J is TRBJ2-3, with D tentatively TRBD2 (6 bases). In germline, CDR1 is SGHTA, CDR2 FQGNSA. The CDR3 extends over 14 amino acids. Trimming stripped 4 bases from V and 1 base from J, with 9 bases between. The chain's CDR3 is CASSSGLRTDTQYF. CDR3 coding DNA: TGTGCCAGCAGCTCGGGACTGCGCACAGATACGCAGTATTTT.

The CDR3 here is CASSLRSDGNNQPQHF. CDR3 DNA: TGTGCCAGTAGTCTACGGTCGGACGGTAACAATCAGCCCCAGCATTTT. The chain links TRBV19 to TRBJ1-5, with unresolved D. CDR3 length: 16 amino acids. The V end lost 5 bases, the J end lost 3 bases, and 17 bases lay between the germline ends. Germline V gene lookup returns CDR1 LNHDA and CDR2 SQIVND (reference sequence).

The chain combines TRBV4-3 with TRBJ2-7; TRBD2 agrees at 11 bases. The length of the CDR3 is 17 residues. CDR1 is LGHNA and CDR2 is YSLEER in the germline V gene. V lost 0 bases to trimming and J lost 9 bases; unmatched junction nucleotides: 13. The CDR3: CASSQDRGTSGSLRQYF. Written as DNA, the CDR3 is TGCGCCAGCAGCCAAGATCGAGGTACTAGCGGGAGTTTAAGGCAGTACTTC.

V and J are TRBV28 and TRBJ2-5, with D uncertain. Trimming took 6 bases from V and 1 from J, leaving 12 bases between them. The CDR3 has 14 amino acids. Germline CDR1 reads MDHEN; CDR2 reads SYDVKM. The CDR3 spells CASRRGRTQETQYF. CDR3 sequence (DNA): TGTGCCAGCAGGCGCGGAAGGACCCAAGAGACCCAGTACTTC.

This chain uses TRBV9 with TRBJ2-7; TRBD1 matches at 7 bases. V was clipped by 4 bases and J by 2 bases; unmatched bases: 6. Germline lookup yields CDR1 SGDLS and CDR2 YYNGEE. This CDR3 is built from 14 residues. The CDR3 reads CASSLRQGAYEQYF. For the CDR3, the DNA is TGTGCCAGCAGCCTCAGACAGGGCGCCTACGAGCAGTACTTC.

This clone was counted between two and nine times. V usage is TRBV11-2 and J usage is TRBJ2-1; D perhaps matches TRBD2 (5 bases). Germline V gene lookup returns CDR1 SGHAT and CDR2 FQNNGV. The V gene lost 6 bases and the J gene lost 10 bases, with 13 bases spanning the gap. The CDR3 runs 12 residues. The CDR3 protein is CASRSEGREQFF. DNA for the CDR3: TGTGCCAGCAGGTCCGAGGGCAGGGAGCAGTTCTTC.

The chain couples TRBV5-1 to TRBJ2-2, with D perhaps TRBD1 (6 bases). The germline V and J ends were trimmed by 4 bases and 0 bases, with 13 bases remaining between them. Germline V gives CDR1 SGHRS, CDR2 YFSETQ. The CDR3 runs 16 residues. The CDR3 bases are TGCGCCAGCAGCCACACAGGGTCTTCGAACACCGGGGAGCTGTTTTTT. Its translation is CASSHTGSSNTGELFF.

V and J are TRBV18 and TRBJ2-3; D not certain. V gave up 2 bases and J gave up 4 bases, with 10 bases separating them. In germline, CDR1 is KGHSH, CDR2 LQKENI. This CDR3 is 14 amino acids long. The CDR3 reads CASSPGLRADTQYF. The CDR3 DNA follows: TGTGCCAGCTCACCAGGGTTACGGGCAGATACGCAGTATTTT.

This chain joins TRBV13 and TRBJ2-7; no reliable D call. Per germline, CDR1 PRHDT and CDR2 FYEKMQ (reference sequence). The CDR3 has 14 residues. With 2 bases removed from V and 0 bases from J, the gap between germline ends came to 8 bases. Here the CDR3 reads CASSLMGSSYEQYF. CDR3 bases: TGTGCCAGCAGCTTAATGGGTAGCTCCTACGAGCAGTACTTC.

This chain connects TRBV2 to TRBJ2-5; D remains ambiguous. Deletions cut 2 bases from V and 4 bases from J, with 11 bases between. Germline V gene lookup returns CDR1 SNHLY and CDR2 FYNNEI. The CDR3 covers 14 residues. CDR3 sequence: CASSERQVTETQYF. In DNA, the CDR3 is TGTGCCAGCAGTGAACGGCAAGTTACAGAGACCCAGTACTTC.

In this sample, this clone turned up a few times. The chain links TRBV10-3 to TRBJ2-7; 9 bases are shared with TRBD1. With V trimmed by 6 bases and J by 2 bases, 5 bases remained unmatched. The CDR3 is made up of 14 amino acids. Germline V gene sequence: CDR1 ENHRY, CDR2 SYGVKD. This CDR3 reads CAIRRTGEPYEQYF. In DNA, the CDR3 is TGTGCCATCAGACGGACAGGGGAGCCCTACGAGCAGTACTTC.

The rearrangement joins TRBV5-1 to TRBJ2-3, with TRBD2 matching over 7 bases. The CDR3 totals 19 residues. Germline CDR1 reads SGHRS; CDR2 reads YFSETQ. V lost 1 base to trimming and J lost 5 bases; unmatched junction nucleotides: 19. The CDR3 region is CASSLRLLAEDAPGDTQYF. The CDR3 nucleotides are TGCGCCAGCAGCTTGCGTCTCCTAGCGGAGGATGCCCCAGGAGATACGCAGTATTTT.

In its sample, this clone was seen once. The chain employs TRBV5-4 and TRBJ1-2; TRBD1 is a possible D gene (5 bases). Germline V gene data show CDR1 as SGHNT and CDR2 as YYREEE (reference sequence). This CDR3 contains 13 residues. The ends were cut back, 1 base at V and 8 bases at J, with 12 bases in the middle. CDR3 DNA sequence: TGTGCCAGCAGCTTGTCGGGGGGAGGCGGCTACACCTTC. Its protein product is CASSLSGGGGYTF.

This clone was seen more than once but under ten times. The chain couples TRBV27 to TRBJ2-2; 10 nucleotides match TRBD2. Trimming removed 2 bases from V and 6 bases from J; junction bases left unmatched: 3. In germline, CDR1 is MNHEY, CDR2 SMNVEV (reference sequence). The CDR3 covers 15 residues. The CDR3 spells CASSLVLAGPGELFF. The CDR3 DNA reads TGTGCCAGCAGTTTAGTACTAGCGGGACCCGGGGAGCTGTTTTTT.

The chain recombines TRBV29-1 with TRBJ2-3; unclear D gene. The CDR3 spans 10 residues. Germline CDR1 reads SQVTM; CDR2 reads ANQGSEA. V was shortened by 6 bases and J by 7 bases, with 8 bases between the two germline ends. The CDR3 DNA reads TGCAGCGTCGACGAAAATACGCAGTATTTT. It codes for CSVDENTQYF.